The 5 T cell receptor beta chains given below trace back to one sample, sequenced in a study of T cells after yellow fever vaccination. TCRdb recomputed calls from the 5' RACE reads with MiXCR, one row per CDR3 protein. Of 620,000 or so distinct CDR3 sequences in the sample, around an eighth are singletons; the top ten hold under 15%. The source was PBMCs, collected on the day of the yellow fever booster vaccination. The receptors shown here come from a man between 25 and 39 years old who received the YFV17D yellow fever vaccine.

This chain links TRBV7-2 with TRBJ2-7, with 7 bases fitting TRBD2. The germline V gene encodes CDR1 SGHTA and CDR2 FQGNSA. The CDR3 is made up of 15 amino acids. Trimming cost V 6 bases and J 4 bases; bases outside gene matches: 12. The CDR3 bases are TGTGCCAGCAGTACCTTTTCAGGGAGGGAGTACGAGCAGTACTTC. Translation: CASSTFSGREYEQYF.

The table lists this clonotype with a few counts. As DNA, the CDR3 is TGTGCCAGCAGCTTACGTGGAGGGGCCTCCTACAATGAGCAGTTCTTC. Translation: CASSLRGGASYNEQFF. The gene calls are TRBV11-2 and TRBJ2-1; maybe TRBD2 (6 bases). Looked up from germline, CDR1 is SGHAT and CDR2 is FQNNGV. The CDR3 loop spans 16 amino acids. V was cut by 2 bases and J by 0 bases, with 11 bases left in between.

This clonotype has just a few counts. The gene calls are TRBV19 and TRBJ2-1; the D gene could be TRBD1 or TRBD2 (6 bases each). Trimming cost V 11 bases and J 4 bases, with 36 bases left between them. The CDR3 is made up of 20 amino acids. Germline CDR1 LNHDA, CDR2 SQIVND (reference sequence). CDR3 sequence reads: CACHWGVALWERRGYNEQFF. The CDR3 coding sequence is TGTGCCTGTCATTGGGGGGTAGCGCTATGGGAGCGGAGGGGGTACAATGAGCAGTTCTTC. The whole variable domain, filled in from reference TRBV19 and TRBJ2-1, reads DGGITQSPKYLFRKEGQNVTLSCEQNLNHDAMYWYRQDPGQGLRLIYYSQIVNDFQKGDIAEGYSVSREKKESFPLTVTSAQKNPTAFYLCACHWGVALWERRGYNEQFFGPGTRLTVL.

This clonotype was seen ten or more times. The chain combines TRBV12-3 or TRBV12-4 with TRBJ1-4; D call uncertain. The CDR3 sequence is 14 residues long. The V end lost 1 base, the J end lost 5 bases, and 8 bases lay between the germline ends. The CDR3 spells CASSLGSKNEKLFF. The CDR3 bases are TGTGCCAGCAGTTTAGGGTCCAAAAATGAAAAACTGTTTTTT.

This rearrangement joins TRBV3-1 to TRBJ1-2, with TRBD1 matching 9 bases. The CDR3 covers 16 residues. From germline, CDR1 is LGHDT and CDR2 YNNKEL (reference sequence). The J segment lost 7 bases and the V segment lost 6 bases, leaving 15 bases of the junction unmatched. This CDR3 reads CASSRMLGTGSFGYTF. CDR3 in DNA: TGTGCCAGCAGTCGAATGCTTGGGACAGGGAGTTTTGGCTACACCTTC.